This T cell receptor (beta chain) was identified during a study of T cells in narcolepsy. The protocol was immunoSEQ multiplex PCR, while the TCRdb copy is restricted to in-frame clones and leaves out a portion. The sample contains under 40,000 clones, 70% to 80% of which appear only once. V was cut by 3 bases and J by 0 bases, with 18 bases left in between. The CDR3 is 18 residues long. Per the germline V gene, CDR1 is LNHDA and CDR2 is SQIVND (reference sequence). This rearrangement joins TRBV19 to TRBJ1-5; D is perhaps TRBD1 (5 bases). Material: CD45RA- memory CD4+ T cells from PBMCs. The source of this sequence is a human donor with narcolepsy. CDR3 amino acids: CASSIGWRGSRSNQPQHF. The CDR3 bases are TGTGCCAGTAGTATTGGGTGGCGGGGGAGCCGTAGCAATCAGCCCCAGCATTTT.